The present T cell receptor (beta chain) was sequenced within a study of cytotoxic CD8 clonotypes in ibrutinib-treated CLL. The CDR3 sequence is 15 residues long. CDR1 is LNHDA, CDR2 SQIVND, per germline (reference sequence). J lost 4 bases, V lost 5 bases, and 10 bases had no gene match. The protocol was immunoSEQ multiplex PCR, while the TCRdb copy is restricted to in-frame clones and leaves out a portion. Among approximately 60,000 clones, roughly three fifths were seen once, and the ten largest hold approximately 20%. Sequenced material: PBMCs, taken after 24 months of ibrutinib treatment. V usage is TRBV19 and J usage is TRBJ2-5; 7 nucleotides line up with TRBD1. The source is a human donor with chronic lymphocytic leukemia. This chain's CDR3 is CASSLQQGTGETQYF. CDR3 nucleotides: TGTGCCAGTAGTCTCCAACAGGGGACCGGAGAGACCCAGTACTTC.